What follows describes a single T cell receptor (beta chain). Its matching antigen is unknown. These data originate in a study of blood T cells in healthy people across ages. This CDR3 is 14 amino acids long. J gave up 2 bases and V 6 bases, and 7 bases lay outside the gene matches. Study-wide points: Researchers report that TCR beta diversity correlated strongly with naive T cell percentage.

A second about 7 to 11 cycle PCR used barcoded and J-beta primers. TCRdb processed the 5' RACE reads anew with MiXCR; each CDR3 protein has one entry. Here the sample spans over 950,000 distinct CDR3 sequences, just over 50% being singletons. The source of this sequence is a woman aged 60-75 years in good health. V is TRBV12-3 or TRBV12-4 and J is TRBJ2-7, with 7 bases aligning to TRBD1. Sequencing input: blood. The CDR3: CASSPIGTAYEQYF. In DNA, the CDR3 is TGTGCCAGCAGCCCTATTGGGACAGCCTACGAGCAGTACTTC.